This T cell receptor (beta chain) emerged from a study of siplizumab effects on memory and regulatory T cells. General study findings and limits: Only a minority of proliferating CD4+ or CD8+ clones had an assignable naive or memory phenotype, with roughly 75-97% lacking one. Proliferating siplizumab-culture Tregs lacked confirmation of suppressive function.

Clones were sequenced by immunoSEQ multiplex PCR, and TCRdb holds only the in-frame ones, with some missing. This sample has over 85,000 clones, with approximately 93% found just once. As concerns this clone: Its antigen is still unknown.

The CDR3 sequence is 16 residues long. Between the trimmed V and J ends, which lost 0 bases and 2 bases, there was a span of 14 bases. Germline assignment: CDR1 MNHEY and CDR2 SVGAGI. The sample consisted of CD8+ T cells sorted from blood. The chain employs TRBV6-5 and TRBJ2-7, with D possibly matching TRBD2 (5 bases). This sequence originates from a human donor in good health. The chain's CDR3 is CASSYSLGKLTYEQYF. The DNA of the CDR3 is TGTGCCAGCAGTTACTCGCTCGGGAAGCTCACCTACGAGCAGTACTTC.